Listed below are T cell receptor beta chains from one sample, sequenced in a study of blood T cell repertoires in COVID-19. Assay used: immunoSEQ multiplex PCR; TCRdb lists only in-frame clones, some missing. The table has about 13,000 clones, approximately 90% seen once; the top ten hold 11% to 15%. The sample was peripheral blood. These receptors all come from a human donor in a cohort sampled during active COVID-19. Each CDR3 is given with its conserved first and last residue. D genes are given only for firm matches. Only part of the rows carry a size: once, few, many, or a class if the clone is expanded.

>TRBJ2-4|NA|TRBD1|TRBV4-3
CASSQQGADIQYF
TGCGCCAGCAGCCAACAGGGGGCCGACATTCAGTACTTC
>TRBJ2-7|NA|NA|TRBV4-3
CASSQQVAYEQYF
TGCGCCAGCAGCCAACAGGTTGCCTACGAGCAGTACTTC
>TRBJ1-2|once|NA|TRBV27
CASSLSGQSYGYTF
TGTGCCAGCAGTTTAAGCGGACAGAGCTATGGCTACACCTTC
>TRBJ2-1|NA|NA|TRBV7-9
CASSLGPNNEQFF
TGTGCCAGCAGCTTAGGGCCGAACAATGAGCAGTTCTTC
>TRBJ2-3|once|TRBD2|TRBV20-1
CSASPGLSTDTQYF
TGCAGTGCCAGTCCGGGACTAAGCACAGATACGCAGTATTTT
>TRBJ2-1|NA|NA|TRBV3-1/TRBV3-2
CASSQVRGMNEQFF
TGTGCCAGCAGCCAAGTCCGGGGGATGAATGAGCAGTTCTTC
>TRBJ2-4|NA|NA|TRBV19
CASTETGGAAKNIQYF
TGTGCCAGTACTGAAACAGGGGGGGCGGCCAAAAACATTCAGTACTTC
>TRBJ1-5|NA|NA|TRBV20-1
CSASLLYSNQPQHF
TGCAGTGCTAGTCTCCTCTATAGCAATCAGCCCCAGCATTTT
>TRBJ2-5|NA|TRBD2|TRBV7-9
CASSLVPGRVETQYF
TGTGCCAGCAGCTTAGTACCCGGGAGGGTAGAGACCCAGTACTTC
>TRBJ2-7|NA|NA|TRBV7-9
CASSPDISVNEQYF
TGTGCCAGCAGCCCCGACATATCAGTAAACGAGCAGTACTTC
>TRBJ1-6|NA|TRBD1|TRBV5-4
CASSWGGQAISYNSPLHF
TGTGCCAGCAGCTGGGGGGGACAGGCGATCTCCTATAATTCACCCCTCCACTTT
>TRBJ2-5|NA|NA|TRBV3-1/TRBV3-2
CASSQTDIQETQYF
TGTGCCAGCAGCCAAACGGACATCCAAGAGACCCAGTACTTC
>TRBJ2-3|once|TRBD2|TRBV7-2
CASSLALSGAWDTQYF
TGTGCCAGCAGCTTAGCGCTTAGCGGGGCCTGGGATACGCAGTATTTT
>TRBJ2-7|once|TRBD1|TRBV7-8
CASSAWTGGGYEQYF
TGTGCCAGCAGCGCCTGGACAGGGGGCGGCTACGAGCAGTACTTC
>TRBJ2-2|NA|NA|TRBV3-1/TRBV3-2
CASSQTHSGELFF
TGTGCCAGCAGCCAGACTCACTCCGGGGAGCTGTTTTTT
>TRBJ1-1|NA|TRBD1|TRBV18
CASSPGQGLGTEAFF
TGTGCCAGCTCACCCGGACAGGGATTGGGCACTGAAGCTTTCTTT
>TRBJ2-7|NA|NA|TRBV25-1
CASSEYWRSDEQYF
TGTGCCAGCAGTGAATATTGGAGGTCCGACGAGCAGTACTTC
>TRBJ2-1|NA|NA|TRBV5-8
CASSFGGGLGNEQFF
TGTGCCAGCAGCTTCGGAGGTGGTCTAGGAAATGAGCAGTTCTTC
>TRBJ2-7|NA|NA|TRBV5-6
CASSFSSPPYEQYF
TGTGCCAGCAGCTTCTCCAGTCCCCCCTACGAGCAGTACTTC
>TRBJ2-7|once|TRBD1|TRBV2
CASNPDRSSYEQYF
TGTGCCAGCAATCCGGACAGGAGCTCCTACGAGCAGTACTTC
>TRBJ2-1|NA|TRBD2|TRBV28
CASTASGPYNEQFF
TGTGCCAGCACCGCTAGCGGACCCTACAATGAGCAGTTCTTC
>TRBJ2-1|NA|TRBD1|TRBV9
CASSGGPQGARSYNEQFF
TGTGCCAGCAGCGGAGGACCTCAGGGGGCTCGCTCCTACAATGAGCAGTTCTTC
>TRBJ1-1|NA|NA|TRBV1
CTSSPGQNTEAFF
TGCACCAGCAGCCCGGGACAAAACACTGAAGCTTTCTTT
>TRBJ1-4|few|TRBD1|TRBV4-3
CASSQKQGTATNEKLFF
TGCGCCAGCAGCCAAAAACAGGGGACCGCAACTAATGAAAAACTGTTTTTT
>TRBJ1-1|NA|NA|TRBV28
CASSYAGGNTEAFF
TGTGCCAGCAGTTACGCGGGGGGCAACACTGAAGCTTTCTTT
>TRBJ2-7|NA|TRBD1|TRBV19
CASSIVPRQGEYF
TGTGCCAGTAGTATAGTCCCACGACAGGGGGAGTACTTC
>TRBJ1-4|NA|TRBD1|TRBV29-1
CSVGRGENSLFF
TGCAGCGTCGGCAGGGGGGAGAATTCGCTGTTTTTT
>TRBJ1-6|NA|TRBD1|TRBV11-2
CASSSQEDRVNSPLHF
TGTGCCAGCAGCTCACAGGAAGACAGGGTGAATTCACCCCTCCACTTT
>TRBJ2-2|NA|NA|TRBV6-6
CASTHGTIDTGELFF
TGTGCCAGCACCCACGGGACAATTGACACCGGGGAGCTGTTTTTT
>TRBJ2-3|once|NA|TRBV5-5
CASSLEQGVDTQYF
TGTGCCAGCAGCTTGGAACAGGGTGTAGATACGCAGTATTTT
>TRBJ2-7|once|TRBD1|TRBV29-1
CSVEGSGGNYEQYF
TGCAGCGTTGAAGGCTCAGGGGGAAACTACGAGCAGTACTTC
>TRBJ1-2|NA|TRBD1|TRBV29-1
CSVGATGTFYGYTF
TGCAGCGTTGGGGCGACAGGGACTTTCTATGGCTACACCTTC